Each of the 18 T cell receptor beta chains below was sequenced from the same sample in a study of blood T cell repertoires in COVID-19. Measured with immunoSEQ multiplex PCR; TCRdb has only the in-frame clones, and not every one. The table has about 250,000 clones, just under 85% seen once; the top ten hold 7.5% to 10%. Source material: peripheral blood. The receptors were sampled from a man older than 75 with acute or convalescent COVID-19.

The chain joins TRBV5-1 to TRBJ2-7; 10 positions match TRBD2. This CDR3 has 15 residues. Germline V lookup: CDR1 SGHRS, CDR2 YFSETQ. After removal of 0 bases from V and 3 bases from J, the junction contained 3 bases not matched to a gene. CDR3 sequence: CASSLELAGDYEQYF. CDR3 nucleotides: TGCGCCAGCAGCTTGGAGCTAGCGGGAGACTACGAGCAGTACTTC.

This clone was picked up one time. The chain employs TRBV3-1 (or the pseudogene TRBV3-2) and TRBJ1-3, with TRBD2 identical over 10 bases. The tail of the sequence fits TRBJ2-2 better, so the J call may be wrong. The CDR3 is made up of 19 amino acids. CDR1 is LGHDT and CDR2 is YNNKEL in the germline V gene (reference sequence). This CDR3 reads CASSQDRPLASGGAGELFF. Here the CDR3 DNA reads TGTGCCAGCAGCCAAGATCGACCGTTGGCCAGCGGGGGGGCCGGGGAGCTGTTTTTT.

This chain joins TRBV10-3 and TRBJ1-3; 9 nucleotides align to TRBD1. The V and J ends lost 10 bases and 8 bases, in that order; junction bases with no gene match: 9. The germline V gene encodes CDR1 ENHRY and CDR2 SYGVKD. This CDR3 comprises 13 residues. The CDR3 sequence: CATITGGADTIYF. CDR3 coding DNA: TGTGCCACCATTACAGGGGGCGCGGACACCATATATTTT.

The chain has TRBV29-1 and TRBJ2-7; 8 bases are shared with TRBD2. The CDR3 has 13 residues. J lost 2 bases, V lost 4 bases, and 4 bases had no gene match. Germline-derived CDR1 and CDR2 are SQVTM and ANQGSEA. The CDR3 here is CSVARGAAYEQYF. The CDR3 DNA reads TGCAGCGTTGCGCGGGGGGCGGCCTACGAGCAGTACTTC.

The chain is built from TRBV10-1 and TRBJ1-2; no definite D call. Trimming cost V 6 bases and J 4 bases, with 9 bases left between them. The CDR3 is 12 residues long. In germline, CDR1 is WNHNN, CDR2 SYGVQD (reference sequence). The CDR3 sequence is CASRHSAYGYTF. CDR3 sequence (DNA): TGCGCCAGCAGACACAGTGCCTATGGCTACACCTTC.

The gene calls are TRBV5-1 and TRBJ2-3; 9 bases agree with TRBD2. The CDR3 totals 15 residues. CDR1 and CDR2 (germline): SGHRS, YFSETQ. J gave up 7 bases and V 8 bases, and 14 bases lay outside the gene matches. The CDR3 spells CASTMRGGRENTQYF. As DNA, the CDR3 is TGCGCCAGTACTATGCGGGGGGGCCGAGAGAATACGCAGTATTTT.

DNA of the CDR3: TGCGCCAGCAGCTCTCGAGAGGGCACCCTTGAGGTCCTGACTTTC. It is translated as CASSSREGTLEVLTF. This sequence joins TRBV5-1 and TRBJ2-6, with D perhaps matching TRBD2 (5 bases). There are 15 residues in the CDR3. Germline CDR1 and CDR2: SGHRS and YFSETQ. V lost 3 bases, J lost 13 bases, and 20 bases lay in between.

CDR3 nucleotides: TGTGCCAGCACCACTGTAGCGGGAGGCGAGCAGTACTTC. Translating it yields CASTTVAGGEQYF. The chain carries TRBV2 and TRBJ2-7; 10 bases map to TRBD2. V gave up 7 bases and J gave up 6 bases; unmatched junction bases: 6. Germline CDR1 and CDR2: SNHLY and FYNNEI. The CDR3 has 13 residues.

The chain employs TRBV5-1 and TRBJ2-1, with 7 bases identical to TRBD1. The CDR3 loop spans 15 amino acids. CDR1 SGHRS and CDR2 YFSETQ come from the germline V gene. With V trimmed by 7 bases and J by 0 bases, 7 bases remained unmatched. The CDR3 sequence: CASQGGSSSYNEQFF. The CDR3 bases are TGCGCCAGCCAAGGGGGCTCGAGCTCCTACAATGAGCAGTTCTTC.

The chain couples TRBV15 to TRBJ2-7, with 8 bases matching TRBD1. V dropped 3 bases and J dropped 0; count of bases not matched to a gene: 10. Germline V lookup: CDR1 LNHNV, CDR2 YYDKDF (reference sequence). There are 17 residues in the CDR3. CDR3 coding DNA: TGTGCCACCAGCAGGTCCCCAAGGACAGGGAGCTCCTACGAGCAGTACTTC. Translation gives CATSRSPRTGSSYEQYF.

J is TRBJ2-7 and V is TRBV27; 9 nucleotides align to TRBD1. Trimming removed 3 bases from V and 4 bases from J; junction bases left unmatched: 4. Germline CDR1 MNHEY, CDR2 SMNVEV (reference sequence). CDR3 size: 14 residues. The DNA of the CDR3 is TGTGCCAGCAGTTTCCGACAGGGGGGATACGAGCAGTACTTC. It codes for CASSFRQGGYEQYF.

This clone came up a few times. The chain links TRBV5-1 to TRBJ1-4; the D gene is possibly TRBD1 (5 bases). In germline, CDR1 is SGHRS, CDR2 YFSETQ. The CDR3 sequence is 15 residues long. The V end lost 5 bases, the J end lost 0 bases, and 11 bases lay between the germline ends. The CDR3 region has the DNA TGCGCCAGCAGGGGTGTAGGGGCAACTAATGAAAAACTGTTTTTT. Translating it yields CASRGVGATNEKLFF.

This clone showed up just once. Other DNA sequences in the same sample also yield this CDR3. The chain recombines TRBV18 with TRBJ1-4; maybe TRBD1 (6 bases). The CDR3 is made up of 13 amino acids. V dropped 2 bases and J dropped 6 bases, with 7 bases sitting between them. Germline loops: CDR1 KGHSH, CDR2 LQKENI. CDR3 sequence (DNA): TGTGCCAGCTCACCAGGGGGCGATGAAAAACTGTTTTTT. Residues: CASSPGGDEKLFF.

The CDR3 DNA sequence: TGTGCCAGCTCACCCCCCTACCTGACAGATACGCAGTATTTT. Amino acids: CASSPPYLTDTQYF. The chain combines TRBV18 with TRBJ2-3; no clear D. Trimming removed 3 bases at V and 3 bases at J, with 10 bases between. CDR1 and CDR2 from the germline V gene are KGHSH and LQKENI. The CDR3 runs 14 residues. The variable domain in full, with the rest retrieved from reference TRBV18 and TRBJ2-3, is NAGVMQNPRHLVRRRGQEARLRCSPMKGHSHVYWYRQLPEEGLKFMVYLQKENIIDESGMPKERFSAEFPKEGPSILRIQQVVRGDSAAYFCASSPPYLTDTQYFGPGTRLTVL.

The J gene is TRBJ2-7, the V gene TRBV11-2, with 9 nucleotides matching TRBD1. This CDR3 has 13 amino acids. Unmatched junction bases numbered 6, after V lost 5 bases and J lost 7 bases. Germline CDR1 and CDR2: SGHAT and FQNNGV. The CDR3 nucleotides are TGTGCCAGCAGCCGGGACAGGGCCGGGGAGCAGTACTTC. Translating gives CASSRDRAGEQYF.

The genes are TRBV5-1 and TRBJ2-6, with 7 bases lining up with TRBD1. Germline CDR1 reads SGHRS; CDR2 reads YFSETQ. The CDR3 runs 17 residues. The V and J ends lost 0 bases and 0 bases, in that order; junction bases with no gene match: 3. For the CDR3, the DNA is TGCGCCAGCAGCTTGGACAGGGGTTTCTCTGGGGCCAACGTCCTGACTTTC. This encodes CASSLDRGFSGANVLTF.

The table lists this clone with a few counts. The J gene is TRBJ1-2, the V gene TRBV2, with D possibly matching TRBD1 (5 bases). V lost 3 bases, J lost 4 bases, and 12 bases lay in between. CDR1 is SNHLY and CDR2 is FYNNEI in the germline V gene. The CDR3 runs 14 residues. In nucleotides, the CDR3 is TGTGCCAGCAGTGAGGGGGGTCAGGGCTATGGCTACACCTTC. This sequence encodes CASSEGGQGYGYTF.

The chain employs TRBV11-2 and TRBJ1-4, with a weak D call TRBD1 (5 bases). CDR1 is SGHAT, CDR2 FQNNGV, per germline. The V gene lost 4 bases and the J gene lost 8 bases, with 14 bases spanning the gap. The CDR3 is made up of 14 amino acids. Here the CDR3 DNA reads TGTGCCAGCAGCTGGGGACGGCGGGAGGAAAAACTGTTTTTT. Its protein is CASSWGRREEKLFF.